This T cell receptor beta chain was sequenced for a study of human T cells and chemical hapten exposure. Study-level information: TCR yields per sample varied, mainly owing to small pooled library volume differences. General study findings and limits: TCRs above 1 in 1000 frequency stayed constant with DPC sensitization.

Trimming removed 8 bases at V and 0 bases at J, with 14 bases between. This CDR3 contains 16 residues. Germline V gene lookup returns CDR1 MNHNY and CDR2 SVGAGI (reference sequence). Attachment of unique molecular identifiers to individual cDNA molecules was performed in the library. Authors' processing steps: Samples contained a median of roughly 93,000 TCRs, with a range of about 23,224 to 700,000. Each CDR3 protein is one row after TCRdb ran MiXCR on the RACE reads. The authors' filters were not applied to this entry. The sample includes some 90,000 distinct CDR3 sequences, just under 9% seen only once; the top ten take about 3%. This clonotype has only a few counts. As yet, its antigen is unknown. As for time point: healthy volunteer bleed at 2 weeks. Someone pulled total RNA out of unfractionated whole blood.

The gene calls are TRBV6-6 and TRBJ2-6; D not resolved. This TCR derives from a female donor in good health. Some clones in this sample may be carry-over from other donors' samples. The specimen was whole blood. CDR3 sequence (DNA): TGTGCCAGCTCATACGGAATTAGCTCTGGGGCCAACGTCCTGACTTTC. Encoded protein: CASSYGISSGANVLTF.